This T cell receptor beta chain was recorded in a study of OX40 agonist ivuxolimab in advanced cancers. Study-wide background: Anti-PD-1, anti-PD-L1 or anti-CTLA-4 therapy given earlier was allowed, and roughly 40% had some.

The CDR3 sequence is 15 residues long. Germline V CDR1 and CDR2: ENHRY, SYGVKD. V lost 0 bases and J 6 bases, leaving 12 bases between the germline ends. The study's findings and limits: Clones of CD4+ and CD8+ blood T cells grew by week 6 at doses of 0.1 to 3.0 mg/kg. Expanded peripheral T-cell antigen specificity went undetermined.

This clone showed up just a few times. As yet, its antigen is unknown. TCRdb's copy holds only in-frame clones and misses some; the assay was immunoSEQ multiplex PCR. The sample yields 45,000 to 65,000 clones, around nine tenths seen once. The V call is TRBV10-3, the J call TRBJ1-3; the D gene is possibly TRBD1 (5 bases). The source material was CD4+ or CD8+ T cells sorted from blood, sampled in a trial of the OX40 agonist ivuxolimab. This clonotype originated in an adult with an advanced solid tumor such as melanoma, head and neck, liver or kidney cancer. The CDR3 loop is CAISESIGDINTIYF. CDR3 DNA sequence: TGTGCCATCAGTGAGTCGATAGGGGATATAAACACCATATATTTT.